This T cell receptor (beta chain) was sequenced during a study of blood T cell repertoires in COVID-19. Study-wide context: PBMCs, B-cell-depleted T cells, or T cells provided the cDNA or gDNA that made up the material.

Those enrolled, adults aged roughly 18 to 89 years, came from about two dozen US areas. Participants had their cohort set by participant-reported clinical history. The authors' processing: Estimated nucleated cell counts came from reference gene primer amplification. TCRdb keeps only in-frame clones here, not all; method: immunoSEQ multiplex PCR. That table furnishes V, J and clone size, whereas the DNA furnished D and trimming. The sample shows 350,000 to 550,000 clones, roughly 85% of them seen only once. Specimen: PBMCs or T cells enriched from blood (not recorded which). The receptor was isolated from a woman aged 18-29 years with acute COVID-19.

The CDR3 region is CASSSTVGLSQPQHF. CDR3 coding DNA: TGTGCCAGCAGCTCCACAGTGGGCTTATCCCAACCCCAGCATTTT. This chain uses TRBV7-6 with TRBJ1-5; D is uncertain. CDR1 and CDR2 from the germline V gene are SGHVS and FNYEAQ. With 4 bases removed from V and 10 bases from J, the gap between germline ends came to 20 bases. The CDR3 contains 15 residues.